The sequence of this T cell receptor (beta chain) was determined in a study of shared clonotypes between healthy human individuals. The protocol was immunoSEQ multiplex PCR, while the TCRdb copy is restricted to in-frame clones and leaves out a portion. The top ten clones hold over 0.3% of a sample with under 1,900,000 clones, just under 99% of them seen once. V was trimmed by 1 base and J by 4 bases, leaving 9 bases between them. In germline, CDR1 is PRHDT, CDR2 FYEKMQ (reference sequence). This CDR3 spans 14 amino acids. This clonotype was sampled from a young man in good health. The sequencing input was naive CD4+ T cells sorted from blood. The subset: CD45RA+ positively selected. The chain has TRBV13 and TRBJ2-3, with D perhaps matching TRBD1 (5 bases). The CDR3 DNA is TGTGCCAGCAGCTTAGAGCTCAGGGCAGATACGCAGTATTTT. Its protein is CASSLELRADTQYF.